Listed below are T cell receptor beta chains from one sample, sequenced in a study of blood T cell repertoires in COVID-19. Profiling relied on immunoSEQ multiplex PCR, and the TCRdb table lists in-frame clones only, not all of them. The table records more than 250,000 clones, 90% of them present only once. Sample: PBMCs or T cells enriched from blood (not recorded which). Receptors were obtained from a woman aged 18-35 years with acute COVID-19. CDR3s leave out the opening cysteine and the closing phenylalanine or tryptophan. D genes are given only for firm matches.

D gene,J gene,V gene,CDR3 protein
TRBD1,TRBJ2-1,TRBV19,ASNERGPYNEQF
TRBD1,TRBJ1-1,TRBV7-2,ASRPGQGREWDTEAF
TRBD1,TRBJ1-1,TRBV25-1,ASSEFNRGAF
TRBD2,TRBJ2-7,TRBV2,ASSVQREDEQY
NA,TRBJ1-1,TRBV6-2/TRBV6-3,ASSYSRGGRAEAF
TRBD2,TRBJ2-5,TRBV11-2,ASSWGLHETQY
NA,TRBJ2-1,TRBV5-1,ASSPGAGAYNEQF
NA,TRBJ2-1,TRBV2,ASRGQTPGGF
NA,TRBJ2-7,TRBV28,ASSLSSGSSYEQY
TRBD1,TRBJ1-2,TRBV30,AWSVGTGGGYT
TRBD1,TRBJ1-4,TRBV5-6,ASSSGTGITTNEKLF
TRBD2,TRBJ2-3,TRBV10-2,ASSKTSGDLTGTDTQY
TRBD1,TRBJ1-2,TRBV12-3/TRBV12-4,ASSPQGQGGYT
TRBD1,TRBJ2-7,TRBV7-9,ASSLEYRGAEEQY
TRBD1,TRBJ2-5,TRBV7-3,ASSLGAGGYQETQY
TRBD1,TRBJ1-3,TRBV6-5,AIQGGSGNTIY
NA,TRBJ2-2,TRBV5-8,ASSVRNTGELF
TRBD1,TRBJ1-4,TRBV5-6,ASSLGGTGGEEKLF
NA,TRBJ2-5,TRBV5-1,ASSLDTQETQY
TRBD1,TRBJ2-1,TRBV7-9,ASSPPGQDYNEQF
NA,TRBJ1-2,TRBV5-5,ASSPQKQANYGYT
NA,TRBJ2-5,TRBV14,ASSQAFGNRETQY
NA,TRBJ2-5,TRBV2,ASRGLRGETQY
NA,TRBJ1-5,TRBV24-1,ATSDYREGQPQH
TRBD1,TRBJ2-3,TRBV7-9,ASSPGQANGDTQY
TRBD1,TRBJ1-1,TRBV18,ASSPSRTGMNTEAF
NA,TRBJ2-3,TRBV15,ATRRIGTDTQY
NA,TRBJ2-2,TRBV19,ASSPYGNRGRLF
TRBD2,TRBJ2-1,TRBV3-1/TRBV3-2,ASSPLRLAGWNEQF
NA,TRBJ1-2,TRBV30,AWSERRYGYT
NA,TRBJ1-5,TRBV27,ASSLFPDQPQH
NA,TRBJ1-3,TRBV9,ASSSYGQAGNTIY
NA,TRBJ1-6,TRBV28,ASRVIRSLSPLH
NA,TRBJ1-3,TRBV12-3/TRBV12-4,ASRRTEGNTIY
TRBD2,TRBJ2-1,TRBV3-1/TRBV3-2,ASSTRGSGSLNEQF
NA,TRBJ1-1,TRBV12-3/TRBV12-4,ASSPSTPDRE
NA,TRBJ2-7,TRBV15,ATSREGLVISYEQY
NA,TRBJ1-5,TRBV10-2,ASSESFRYRVAASNQPQH
NA,TRBJ2-1,TRBV9,ASSVGNDYFEQF
NA,TRBJ1-5,TRBV10-2,ASSEGVGQPQH
TRBD1,TRBJ2-1,TRBV11-2,ASSLAGAGQGNEQF
NA,TRBJ1-2,TRBV12-3/TRBV12-4,ASTLGGYGYT
TRBD1,TRBJ1-4,TRBV6-1,ASSVTGTGIGEKLF
NA,TRBJ2-7,TRBV6-5,ASRVSKAYEQY
NA,TRBJ1-2,TRBV5-4,ASSLGQGAYGYT
TRBD2,TRBJ2-4,TRBV28,ASRDRLATAKNIQY
TRBD1,TRBJ1-4,TRBV7-9,ASSLDRVGEKLF